One and the same sample provided the 23 T cell receptor beta chains below, sequenced in a study of CD8 T cells in Susac syndrome. A quantity of about 0.5 to 1 ug RNA underwent reverse transcription using random hexamers. One entry per CDR3 protein results from TCRdb running MiXCR on the immunoSEQ multiplex PCR reads. This sample carries about 400,000 distinct CDR3 sequences, approximately 85% of them seen once, and the ten largest clones take under 0.15%. Sequenced: CD8+ T cells from PBMCs. Source of these receptors: a human donor with multiple sclerosis.

V gene TRBV7-9 combines with J gene TRBJ2-2; TRBD2 might be the D (5 bases). This CDR3 region has 17 residues. Between the trimmed V and J ends, which lost 5 bases and 0 bases, there was a span of 16 bases. Germline lookup yields CDR1 SEHNR and CDR2 FQNEAQ (reference sequence). CDR3 DNA: TGTGCCAGCAGCCATCTCCTCAGCGGCCCGAACACCGGGGAGCTGTTTTTT. Protein sequence: CASSHLLSGPNTGELFF.

The chain has TRBV30 and TRBJ2-5; 10 bases are shared with TRBD2. There are 13 residues in the CDR3. Germline-derived CDR1 and CDR2 are GTSNPN and SVGIG (reference sequence). The V and J ends lost 7 bases and 0 bases, in that order; junction bases with no gene match: 2. This chain's CDR3 is CASGTSDQETQYF. The DNA for the CDR3 is TGTGCCTCCGGGACTAGCGACCAAGAGACCCAGTACTTC. Complete variable domain (other parts from reference TRBV30 and TRBJ2-5): SQTIHQWPATLVQPVGSPLSLECTVEGTSNPNLYWYRQAAGRGLQLLFYSVGIGQISSEVPQNLSASRPQDRQFILSSKKLLLSDSGFYLCASGTSDQETQYFGPGTRLLVL.

This clonotype was recorded only once. This chain joins TRBV4-1 and TRBJ2-7; a weak D match, TRBD1 (6 bases). The CDR3 runs 14 residues. V dropped 1 base and J dropped 3 bases, with 10 bases sitting between them. Germline V lookup: CDR1 MGHRA, CDR2 YSYEKL. CDR3 sequence: CASSQAGRGYEQYF. DNA of the CDR3: TGCGCCAGCAGCCAAGCCGGCAGGGGCTACGAGCAGTACTTC.

This clonotype was found once. The chain carries TRBV20-1 and TRBJ1-2; 7 nucleotides align to TRBD1. Unmatched junction bases numbered 3, after V lost 5 bases and J lost 3 bases. Germline CDR1 reads DFQATT; CDR2 reads SNEGSKA (reference sequence). The CDR3 has 12 amino acids. The CDR3 loop is CSARQGDYGYTF. The CDR3 bases are TGCAGTGCTCGACAGGGAGACTATGGCTACACCTTC.

This rearrangement joins TRBV29-1 to TRBJ2-2; 10 positions agree with TRBD1. The V gene end was trimmed by 6 bases and the J gene end by 0 bases; junction bases not matched to a gene: 10. From germline, CDR1 is SQVTM and CDR2 ANQGSEA. The CDR3 totals 17 residues. In DNA, the CDR3 is TGCAGCGTAATATCCGGGACAGGGGCTTCGAACACCGGGGAGCTGTTTTTT. Translation: CSVISGTGASNTGELFF.

This clonotype was detected only a few times. This chain joins TRBV6-1 and TRBJ2-7, with 9 nucleotides matching TRBD1. CDR3 length equals 13 residues. Germline CDR1 MNHNS, CDR2 SASEGT. V lost 8 bases to trimming and J lost 5 bases; unmatched junction nucleotides: 7. The CDR3 is CASGKGQGNEQYF. CDR3 DNA sequence: TGTGCCAGCGGTAAGGGACAGGGAAACGAGCAGTACTTC.

This chain links TRBV10-3 with TRBJ2-7; 7 bases match TRBD2. The CDR3 loop spans 15 amino acids. V shed 8 bases and J 3 bases; nucleotides not matched to a gene: 13. Per germline, CDR1 ENHRY and CDR2 SYGVKD. The CDR3 sequence: CAISREARTDYEQYF. The CDR3 coding sequence is TGTGCCATCTCACGGGAGGCCCGAACGGACTACGAGCAGTACTTC.

The V call is TRBV30, the J call TRBJ2-2; maybe TRBD1 (6 bases). The germline gives CDR1 GTSNPN, CDR2 SVGIG (reference sequence). The CDR3 extends over 12 amino acids. The germline V and J ends were trimmed by 8 bases and 1 base, with 8 bases remaining between them. The CDR3 reads CAMTGNTGELFF. Here the CDR3 DNA reads TGTGCCATGACAGGGAACACCGGGGAGCTGTTTTTT.

The chain uses TRBV7-9 and TRBJ2-5; weak D call: TRBD2 (6 bases). CDR3 length: 14 residues. The V end lost 6 bases, the J end lost 4 bases, and 15 bases lay between the germline ends. Per the germline V gene, CDR1 is SEHNR and CDR2 is FQNEAQ (reference sequence). The DNA of the CDR3 is TGTGCCAGCAGTTACGTCCTGGGGGGAGAGACCCAGTACTTC. It yields the protein CASSYVLGGETQYF.

The V and J genes are TRBV7-9 and TRBJ1-3; D unresolved. CDR1 and CDR2 from the germline V gene are SEHNR and FQNEAQ (reference sequence). The V end lost 5 bases, the J end lost 6 bases, and 17 bases lay between the germline ends. The CDR3 loop spans 15 amino acids. The CDR3 region is CASSPSAWGKNTIYF. In DNA form, the CDR3 reads TGTGCCAGCAGCCCCTCGGCGTGGGGTAAAAACACCATATATTTT.

The rearrangement uses TRBV20-1 and TRBJ1-1, with D unresolved. The CDR3 extends over 12 amino acids. Germline V gives CDR1 DFQATT, CDR2 SNEGSKA (reference sequence). V dropped 2 bases and J dropped 5 bases, with 9 bases sitting between them. As DNA, the CDR3 is TGCAGTGCTAGATCAGGAGAGACTGAAGCTTTCTTT. Amino acid sequence: CSARSGETEAFF.

The chain links TRBV5-1 to TRBJ2-1; maybe TRBD2 (6 bases). The CDR3 is 17 residues long. Trimming stripped 3 bases from V and 4 bases from J, with 20 bases between. Germline V gene lookup returns CDR1 SGHRS and CDR2 YFSETQ. CDR3 sequence reads: CASSSGGSGLTYNEQFF. The CDR3 nucleotides are TGCGCCAGCAGCTCAGGCGGGTCGGGACTCACATACAATGAGCAGTTCTTC.

The J gene is TRBJ2-2, the V gene TRBV5-1; D is perhaps TRBD1 (6 bases). The ends were cut back, 4 bases at V and 0 bases at J, with 13 bases in the middle. Germline values: CDR1 SGHRS, CDR2 YFSETQ. The CDR3 is 16 amino acids. As DNA, the CDR3 is TGCGCCAGCAGCAAGAGACAGGACGCGAACACCGGGGAGCTGTTTTTT. The encoded protein is CASSKRQDANTGELFF.

The chain joins TRBV12-3 or TRBV12-4 to TRBJ1-5, with 8 bases lining up with TRBD1. After removal of 4 bases from V and 4 bases from J, the junction contained 12 bases not matched to a gene. There are 17 residues in the CDR3. CDR3 loop: CASSSTFSGGANQPQHF. CDR3 coding DNA: TGTGCCAGCAGTTCGACTTTTTCAGGGGGCGCGAATCAGCCCCAGCATTTT.

V is TRBV12-5 and J is TRBJ2-1; TRBD2 agrees at 10 bases. Germline CDR1 and CDR2: LGHNT and FRNRAP. V lost 0 bases to trimming and J lost 8 bases; unmatched junction nucleotides: 7. The CDR3 has 16 residues. CDR3 sequence (DNA): TGTGCTAGTGGTTTGGTTCTAGCGGGAGTTCGCGATGAGCAGTTCTTC. It is translated as CASGLVLAGVRDEQFF.

In DNA, the CDR3 is TGCAGTGCTAGAGGGGGACCTACTGATGGCTACACCTTC. As protein: CSARGGPTDGYTF. The chain uses TRBV20-1 and TRBJ1-2; D perhaps matches TRBD1 (5 bases). The CDR3 covers 13 residues. V lost 1 base to trimming and J lost 6 bases, with 12 bases between them. Germline V gives CDR1 DFQATT, CDR2 SNEGSKA (reference sequence).

The chain carries TRBV30 and TRBJ2-6; TRBD1 matches at 10 bases. Losses at the gene ends were 0 bases for V and 4 bases for J; bases not matched to a gene: 12. The length of the CDR3 is 19 residues. Looked up from germline, CDR1 is GTSNPN and CDR2 is SVGIG (reference sequence). The CDR3 sequence is CAWSVMFRQGARGANVLTF. DNA of the CDR3: TGTGCCTGGAGTGTAATGTTCAGACAGGGGGCAAGAGGGGCCAACGTCCTGACTTTC.

The chain joins TRBV6-1 to TRBJ2-1; possibly TRBD1 for D (5 bases). Trimming removed 5 bases from V and 0 bases from J, with 17 bases in between. The CDR3 extends over 17 amino acids. Germline V gene data show CDR1 as MNHNS and CDR2 as SASEGT. In DNA form, the CDR3 reads TGTGCCAGCAGTCTGCAGGGCAGGCTCCCCTCCTACAATGAGCAGTTCTTC. Its translation is CASSLQGRLPSYNEQFF.

This clonotype was detected a few times. The V call is TRBV13, the J call TRBJ2-5, with D possibly being TRBD2 (6 bases). V shed 0 bases and J shed 5 bases, with 10 bases lying between them. The CDR3 runs 14 residues. Per the germline V gene, CDR1 is PRHDT and CDR2 is FYEKMQ (reference sequence). The CDR3 coding sequence is TGTGCCAGCAGCTTAGGCGGGAGCTCTGAGACCCAGTACTTC. This sequence encodes CASSLGGSSETQYF.

The gene calls are TRBV2 and TRBJ2-6, with D tentatively TRBD1 (6 bases). CDR3 length: 14 residues. The ends were cut back, 4 bases at V and 2 bases at J, with 6 bases in the middle. From germline, CDR1 is SNHLY and CDR2 FYNNEI. The CDR3 sequence: CASSGGPGANVLTF. DNA for the CDR3: TGTGCCAGCAGTGGGGGGCCTGGGGCCAACGTCCTGACTTTC.

This chain links TRBV27 with TRBJ1-2, with a possible D match to TRBD1 (6 bases). V gave up 6 bases and J gave up 2 bases, with 13 bases separating them. The CDR3 loop spans 14 amino acids. Looked up from germline, CDR1 is MNHEY and CDR2 is SMNVEV (reference sequence). CDR3 in amino acids: CASRKQGLNYGYTF. The CDR3 DNA reads TGTGCCAGCAGGAAACAGGGTCTGAACTATGGCTACACCTTC.

This chain joins TRBV12-3 or TRBV12-4 and TRBJ2-5; 9 nucleotides agree with TRBD2. V shed 2 bases and J 5 bases; nucleotides not matched to a gene: 9. The length of the CDR3 is 16 residues. This CDR3 is CASSLWTSENLETQYF. CDR3 DNA: TGTGCCAGCAGTTTATGGACTAGCGAAAATTTGGAGACCCAGTACTTC.

V is TRBV7-2 and J is TRBJ2-5; tentative D call: TRBD2 (7 bases). The germline V gene has CDR1 SGHTA and CDR2 FQGNSA. V was pared by 3 bases and J by 5 bases, with 22 bases between. The CDR3 is made up of 17 amino acids. CDR3 protein: CASSFARSRGAIETQYF. The CDR3 nucleotides are TGTGCCAGCAGCTTCGCCCGGTCACGGGGGGCGATTGAGACCCAGTACTTC.